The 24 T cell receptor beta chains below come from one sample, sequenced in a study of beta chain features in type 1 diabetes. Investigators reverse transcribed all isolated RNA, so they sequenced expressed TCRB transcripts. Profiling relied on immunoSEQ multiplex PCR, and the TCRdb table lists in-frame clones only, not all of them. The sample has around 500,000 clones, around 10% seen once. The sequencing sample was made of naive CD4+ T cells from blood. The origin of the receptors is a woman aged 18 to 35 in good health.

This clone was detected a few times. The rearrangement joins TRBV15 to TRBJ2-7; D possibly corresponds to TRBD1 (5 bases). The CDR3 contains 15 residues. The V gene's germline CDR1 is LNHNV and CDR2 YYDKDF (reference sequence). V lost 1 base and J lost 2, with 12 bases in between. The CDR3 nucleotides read TGTGCCACCAGCAGAGCTGGGGAAGGGGCCTACGAGCAGTACGTC. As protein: CATSRAGEGAYEQYV.

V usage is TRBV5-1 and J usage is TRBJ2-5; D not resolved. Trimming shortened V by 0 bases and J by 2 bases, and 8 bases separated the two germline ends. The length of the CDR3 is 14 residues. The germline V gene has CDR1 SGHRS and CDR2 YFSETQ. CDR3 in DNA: TGCGCCAGCAGCTTGGATCCGGGTCAAGAGACCCAGTACTTC. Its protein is CASSLDPGQETQYF. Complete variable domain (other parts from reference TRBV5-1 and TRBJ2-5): KAGVTQTPRYLIKTRGQQVTLSCSPISGHRSVSWYQQTPGQGLQFLFEYFSETQRNKGNFPGRFSGRQFSNSRSEMNVSTLELGDSALYLCASSLDPGQETQYFGPGTRLLVL.

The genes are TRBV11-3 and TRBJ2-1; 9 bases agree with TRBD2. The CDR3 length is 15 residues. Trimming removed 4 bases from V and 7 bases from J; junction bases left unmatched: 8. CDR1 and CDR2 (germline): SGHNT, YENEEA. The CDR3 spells CASSWSSGTSNEQFF. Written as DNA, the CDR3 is TGTGCCAGCAGCTGGTCTAGCGGGACTTCGAATGAGCAGTTCTTC. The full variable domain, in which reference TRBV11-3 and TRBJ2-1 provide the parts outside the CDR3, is EAGVVQSPRYKIIEKKQPVAFWCNPISGHNTLYWYLQNLGQGPELLIRYENEEAVDDSQLPKDRFSAERLKGVDSTLKIQPAELGDSAVYLCASSWSSGTSNEQFFGPGTRLTVL.

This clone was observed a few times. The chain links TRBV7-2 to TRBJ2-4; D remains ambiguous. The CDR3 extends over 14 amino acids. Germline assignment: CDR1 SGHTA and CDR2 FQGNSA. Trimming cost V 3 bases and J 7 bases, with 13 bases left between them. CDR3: CASSLPGRSNIQYF. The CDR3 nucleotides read TGTGCCAGCAGCTTGCCCGGAAGAAGCAACATTCAGTACTTC.

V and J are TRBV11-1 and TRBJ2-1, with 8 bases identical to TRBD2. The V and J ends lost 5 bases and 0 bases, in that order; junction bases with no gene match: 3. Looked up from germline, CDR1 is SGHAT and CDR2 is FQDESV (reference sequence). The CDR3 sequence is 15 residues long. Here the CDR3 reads CASSRSGASYNEQFF. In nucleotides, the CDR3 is TGTGCCAGCAGCCGTAGCGGGGCCTCCTACAATGAGCAGTTCTTC.

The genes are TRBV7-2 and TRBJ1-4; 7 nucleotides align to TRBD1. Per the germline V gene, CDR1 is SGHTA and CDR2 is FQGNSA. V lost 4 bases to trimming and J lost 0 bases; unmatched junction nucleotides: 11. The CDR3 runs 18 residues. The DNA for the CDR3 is TGTGCCAGCAGCTCGAAGACAGGGCCCGTCGCAACTAATGAAAAACTGTTTTTT. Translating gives CASSSKTGPVATNEKLFF.

The CDR3 sequence: CVGIRGETQYF. The CDR3 DNA is TGTGTAGGGATCCGAGGGGAGACCCAGTACTTC. V gene TRBV7-9 combines with J gene TRBJ2-5, with D perhaps TRBD2 (5 bases). This CDR3 region has 11 residues. CDR1 is SEHNR, CDR2 FQNEAQ, per germline (reference sequence).

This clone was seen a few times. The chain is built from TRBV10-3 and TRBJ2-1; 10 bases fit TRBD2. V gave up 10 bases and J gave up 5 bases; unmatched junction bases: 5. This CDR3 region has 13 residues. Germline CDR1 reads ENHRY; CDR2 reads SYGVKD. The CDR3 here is CATSSGGNNEQFF. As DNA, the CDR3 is TGTGCCACCTCTAGCGGGGGAAACAATGAGCAGTTCTTC.

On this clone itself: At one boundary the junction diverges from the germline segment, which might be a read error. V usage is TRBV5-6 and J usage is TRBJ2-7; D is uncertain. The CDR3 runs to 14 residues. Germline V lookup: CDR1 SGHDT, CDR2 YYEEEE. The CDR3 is CASSLVLKVVGQDF. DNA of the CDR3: TGTGCCAGCAGCTTGGTTCTTAAGGTGGTTGGGCAGGACTTC. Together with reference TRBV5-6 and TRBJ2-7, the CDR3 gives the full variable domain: DAGVTQSPTHLIKTRGQQVTLRCSPKSGHDTVSWYQQALGQGPQFIFQYYEEEERQRGNFPDRFSGHQFPNYSSELNVNALLLGDSALYLCASSLVLKVVGQDFGPGTRLTVT.

The CDR3 protein is CASSGGVRNTEAFF. DNA of the CDR3: TGTGCCAGCAGTGGGGGTGTTAGGAACACTGAAGCTTTCTTT. V and J are TRBV9 and TRBJ1-1, with a possible D match to TRBD1 (5 bases). This CDR3 spans 14 amino acids. The germline V gene has CDR1 SGDLS and CDR2 YYNGEE. V gave up 5 bases and J gave up 1 base, with 12 bases separating them.

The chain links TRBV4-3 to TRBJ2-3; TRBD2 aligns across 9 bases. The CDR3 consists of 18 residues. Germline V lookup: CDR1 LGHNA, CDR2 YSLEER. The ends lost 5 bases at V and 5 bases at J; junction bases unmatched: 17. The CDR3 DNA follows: TGCGCCAGCAGCAGACTCGTCGCAGGAGCGGGGGGAGTAGATACGCAGTATTTT. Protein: CASSRLVAGAGGVDTQYF.

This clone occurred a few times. CDR3 protein: CATRLRQGYTDTQYF. The CDR3 bases are TGTGCCACCAGGCTGCGGCAGGGCTACACAGATACGCAGTATTTT. The rearrangement uses TRBV19 and TRBJ2-3; D possibly corresponds to TRBD1 (5 bases). The CDR3 consists of 15 residues. Trimming removed 10 bases from V and 2 bases from J, with 19 bases in between. The V gene's germline CDR1 is LNHDA and CDR2 SQIVND (reference sequence).

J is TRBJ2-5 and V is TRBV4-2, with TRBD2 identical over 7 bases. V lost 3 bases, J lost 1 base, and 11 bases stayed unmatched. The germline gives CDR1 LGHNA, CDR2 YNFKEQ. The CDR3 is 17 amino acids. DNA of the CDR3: TGTGCCAGCAGCCACCGAGGAAAGCGGGGTTTCCAAGAGACCCAGTACTTC. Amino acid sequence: CASSHRGKRGFQETQYF.

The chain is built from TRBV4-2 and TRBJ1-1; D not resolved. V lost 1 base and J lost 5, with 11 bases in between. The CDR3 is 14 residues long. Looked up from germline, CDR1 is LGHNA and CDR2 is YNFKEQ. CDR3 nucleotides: TGTGCCAGCAGCCAAGTAAAGGATGGGACTGAAGCTTTCTTT. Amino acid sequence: CASSQVKDGTEAFF.

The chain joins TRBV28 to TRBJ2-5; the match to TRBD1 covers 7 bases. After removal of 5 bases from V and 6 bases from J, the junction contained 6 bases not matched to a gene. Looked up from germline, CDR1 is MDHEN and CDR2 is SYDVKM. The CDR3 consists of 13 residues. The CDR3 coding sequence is TGTGCCAGCAGTACAACAGGGGCCCAGACCCAGTACTTC. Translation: CASSTTGAQTQYF.

For the CDR3, the DNA is TGTGCCAGCAGGGGACAGACGGATTCACCCCTCCACTTT. Translation gives CASRGQTDSPLHF. The chain uses TRBV25-1 and TRBJ1-6; 7 positions match TRBD1. Germline loops: CDR1 MGHDK, CDR2 SYGVNS. The J segment lost 8 bases and the V segment lost 6 bases, leaving 4 bases of the junction unmatched. The CDR3 contains 13 residues.

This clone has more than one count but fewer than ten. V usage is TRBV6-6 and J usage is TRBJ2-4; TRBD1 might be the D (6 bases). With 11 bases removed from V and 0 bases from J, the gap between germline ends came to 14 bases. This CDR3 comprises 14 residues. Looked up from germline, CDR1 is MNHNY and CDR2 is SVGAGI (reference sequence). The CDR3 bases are TGTGCCGTACAGGGTTCTTTAGCCAAAAACATTCAGTACTTC. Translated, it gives CAVQGSLAKNIQYF.

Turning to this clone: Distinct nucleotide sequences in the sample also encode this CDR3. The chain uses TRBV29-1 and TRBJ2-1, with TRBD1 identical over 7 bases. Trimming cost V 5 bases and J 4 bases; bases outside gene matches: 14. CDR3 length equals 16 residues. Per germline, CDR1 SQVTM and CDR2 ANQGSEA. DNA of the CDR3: TGCAGCGTTCGCGCATGGCCGGGACAGCCGTACAATGAGCAGTTCTTC. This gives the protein CSVRAWPGQPYNEQFF.

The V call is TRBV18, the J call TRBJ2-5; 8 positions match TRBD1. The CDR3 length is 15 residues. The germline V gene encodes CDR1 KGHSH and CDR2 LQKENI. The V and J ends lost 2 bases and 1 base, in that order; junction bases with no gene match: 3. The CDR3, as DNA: TGTGCCAGCTCACCAGGACAGGGAGTCCAAGAGACCCAGTACTTC. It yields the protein CASSPGQGVQETQYF.

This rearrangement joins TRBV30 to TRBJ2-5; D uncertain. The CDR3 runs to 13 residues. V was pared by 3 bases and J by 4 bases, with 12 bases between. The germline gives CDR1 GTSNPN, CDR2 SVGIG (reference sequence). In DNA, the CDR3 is TGTGCCTGGAGCGTGGCTGGAACAGAGACCCAGTACTTC. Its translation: CAWSVAGTETQYF.

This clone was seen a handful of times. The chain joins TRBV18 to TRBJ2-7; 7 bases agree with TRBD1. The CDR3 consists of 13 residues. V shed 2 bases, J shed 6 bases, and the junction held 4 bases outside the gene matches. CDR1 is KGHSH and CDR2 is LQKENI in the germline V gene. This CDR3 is CASSPDRVSEQYF. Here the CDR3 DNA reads TGTGCCAGCTCACCAGACAGGGTTTCCGAGCAGTACTTC.

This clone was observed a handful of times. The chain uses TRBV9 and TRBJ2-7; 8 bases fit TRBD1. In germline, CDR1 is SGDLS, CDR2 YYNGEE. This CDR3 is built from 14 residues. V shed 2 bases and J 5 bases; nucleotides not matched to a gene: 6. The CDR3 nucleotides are TGTGCCAGCAGCGTCGGACAGGGTCTGAACGAGCAGTACTTC. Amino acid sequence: CASSVGQGLNEQYF.

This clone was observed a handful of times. In DNA, the CDR3 is TGTGCCAGCAGTTTATCGAACCCGAAGACCCAGTACTTC. The encoded protein is CASSLSNPKTQYF. This chain links TRBV27 with TRBJ2-5; D call uncertain. The CDR3 consists of 13 residues. Trimming left V 0 bases short and J 6 bases short, with 8 bases between. Germline CDR1 and CDR2: MNHEY and SMNVEV (reference sequence).

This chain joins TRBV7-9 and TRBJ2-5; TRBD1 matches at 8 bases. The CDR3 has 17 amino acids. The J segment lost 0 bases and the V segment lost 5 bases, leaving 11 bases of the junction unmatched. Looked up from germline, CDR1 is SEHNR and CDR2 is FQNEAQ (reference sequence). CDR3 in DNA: TGTGCCAGCAGCCAAGGGACAGGTGGGCTGTACCAAGAGACCCAGTACTTC. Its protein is CASSQGTGGLYQETQYF.